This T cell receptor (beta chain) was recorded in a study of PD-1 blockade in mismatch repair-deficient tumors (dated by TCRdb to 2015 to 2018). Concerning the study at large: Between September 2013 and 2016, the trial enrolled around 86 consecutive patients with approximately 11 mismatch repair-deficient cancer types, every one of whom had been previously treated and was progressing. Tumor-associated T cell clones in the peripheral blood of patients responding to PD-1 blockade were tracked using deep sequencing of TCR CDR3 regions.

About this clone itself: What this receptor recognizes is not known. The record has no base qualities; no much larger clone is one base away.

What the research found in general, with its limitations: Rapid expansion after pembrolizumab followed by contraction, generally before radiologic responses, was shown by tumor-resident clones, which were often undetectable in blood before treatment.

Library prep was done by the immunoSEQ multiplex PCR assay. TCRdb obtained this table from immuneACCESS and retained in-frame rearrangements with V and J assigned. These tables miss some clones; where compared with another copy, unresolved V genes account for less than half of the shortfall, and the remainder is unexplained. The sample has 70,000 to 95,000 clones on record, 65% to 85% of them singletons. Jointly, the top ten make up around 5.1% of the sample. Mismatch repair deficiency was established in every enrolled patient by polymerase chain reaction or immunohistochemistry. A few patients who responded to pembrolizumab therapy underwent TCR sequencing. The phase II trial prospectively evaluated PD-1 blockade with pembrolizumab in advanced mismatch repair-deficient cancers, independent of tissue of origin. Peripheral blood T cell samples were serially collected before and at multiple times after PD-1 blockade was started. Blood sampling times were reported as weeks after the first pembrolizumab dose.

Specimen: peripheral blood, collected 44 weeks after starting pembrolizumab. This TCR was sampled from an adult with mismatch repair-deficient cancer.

CDR3 sequence: CASSYVGEAFF. The nucleotides are TGTGCCAGCAGTTACGTAGGGGAAGCTTTCTTT. The rearrangement joined TRBV6-5 to TRBJ1-1; there is no confident call for the D gene. From a lookup of the germline V gene, CDR1 and CDR2 are MNHEY and SVGAGI. A distance of 6 bases separates the germline ends of V and J, which lose 2 bases and 8 bases respectively. From the cysteine up to the phenylalanine, the CDR3 has a length of 11 residues. The retained sequence is limited to the CDR3, 33 bases, with the frame set at the first base.